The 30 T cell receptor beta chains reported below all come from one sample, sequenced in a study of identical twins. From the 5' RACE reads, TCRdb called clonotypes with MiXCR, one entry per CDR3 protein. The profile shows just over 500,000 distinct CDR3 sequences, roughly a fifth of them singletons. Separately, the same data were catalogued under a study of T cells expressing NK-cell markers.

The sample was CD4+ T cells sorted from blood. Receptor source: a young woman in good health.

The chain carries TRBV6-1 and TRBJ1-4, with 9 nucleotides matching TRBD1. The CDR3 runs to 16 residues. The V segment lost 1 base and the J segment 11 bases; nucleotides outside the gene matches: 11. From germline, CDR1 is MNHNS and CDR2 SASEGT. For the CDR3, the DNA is TGTGCCAGCAGTGAAGGAATGGGGGGACAGGGTTACAAACTGTTTTTT. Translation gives CASSEGMGGQGYKLFF.

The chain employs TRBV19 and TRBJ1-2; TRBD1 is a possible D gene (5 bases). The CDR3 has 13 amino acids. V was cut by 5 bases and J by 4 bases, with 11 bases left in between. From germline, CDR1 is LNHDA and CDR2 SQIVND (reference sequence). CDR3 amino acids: CASSLGVLYGYTF. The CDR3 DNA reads TGTGCCAGTAGTTTGGGGGTCCTCTATGGCTACACCTTC.

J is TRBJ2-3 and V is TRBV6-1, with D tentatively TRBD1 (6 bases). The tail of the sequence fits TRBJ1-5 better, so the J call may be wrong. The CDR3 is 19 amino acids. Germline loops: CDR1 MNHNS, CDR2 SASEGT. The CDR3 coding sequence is TGTGCCAGCAGCCCACCTTTTGGGACTAGCGGGGGGGCGGCAGATACGCAGCATTTT. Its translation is CASSPPFGTSGGAADTQHF.

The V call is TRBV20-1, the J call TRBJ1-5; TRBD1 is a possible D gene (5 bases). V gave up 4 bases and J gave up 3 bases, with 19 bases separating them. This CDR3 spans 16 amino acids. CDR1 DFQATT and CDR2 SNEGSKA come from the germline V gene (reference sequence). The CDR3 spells CSAMSAGSGFNQPQHF. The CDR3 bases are TGCAGTGCTATGTCGGCAGGGTCCGGATTCAATCAGCCCCAGCATTTT.

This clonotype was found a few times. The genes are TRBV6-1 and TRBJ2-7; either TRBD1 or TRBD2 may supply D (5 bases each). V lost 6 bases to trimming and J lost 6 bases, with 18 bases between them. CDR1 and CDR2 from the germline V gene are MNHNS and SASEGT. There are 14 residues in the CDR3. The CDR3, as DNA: TGTGCCAGCAGCCGGTCCCGGGACCCGGGCGAGCAGTACTTC. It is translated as CASSRSRDPGEQYF.

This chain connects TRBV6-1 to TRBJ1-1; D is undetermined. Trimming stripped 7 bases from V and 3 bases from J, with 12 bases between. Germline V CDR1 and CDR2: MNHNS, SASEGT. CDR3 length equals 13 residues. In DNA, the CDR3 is TGTGCCAGCACCTACGCCTGGGACACTGAAGCTTTCTTT. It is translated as CASTYAWDTEAFF.

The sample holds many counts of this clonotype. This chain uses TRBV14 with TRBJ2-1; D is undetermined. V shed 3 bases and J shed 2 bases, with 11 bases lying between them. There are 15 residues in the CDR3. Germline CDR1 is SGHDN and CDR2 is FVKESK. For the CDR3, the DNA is TGTGCCAGCAGCCAGGGTGTATCCACCTACAATGAGCAGTTCTTC. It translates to CASSQGVSTYNEQFF.

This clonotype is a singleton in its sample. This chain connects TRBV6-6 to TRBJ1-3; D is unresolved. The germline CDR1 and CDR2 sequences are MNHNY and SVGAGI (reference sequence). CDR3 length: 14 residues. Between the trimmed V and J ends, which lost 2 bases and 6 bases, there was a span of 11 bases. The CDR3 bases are TGTGCCAGCAGTTACGACAAGCCAGCAAACACCATATATTTT. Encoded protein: CASSYDKPANTIYF.

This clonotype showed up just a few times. CDR3 in DNA: TGCGCCAGCAGCCAAGAAGTCAGACAACTCTATGGCTACACCTTC. It yields the protein CASSQEVRQLYGYTF. This chain connects TRBV4-3 to TRBJ1-2; unclear D gene. The CDR3 totals 15 residues. In germline, CDR1 is LGHNA, CDR2 YSLEER. V was cut by 0 bases and J by 4 bases, with 12 bases left in between.

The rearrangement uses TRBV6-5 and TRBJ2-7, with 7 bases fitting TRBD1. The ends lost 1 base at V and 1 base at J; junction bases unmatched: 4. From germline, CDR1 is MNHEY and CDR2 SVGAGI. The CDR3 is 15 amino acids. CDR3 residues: CASSYYRGTSYEQYF. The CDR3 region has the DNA TGTGCCAGCAGTTACTACAGGGGCACATCCTACGAGCAGTACTTC.

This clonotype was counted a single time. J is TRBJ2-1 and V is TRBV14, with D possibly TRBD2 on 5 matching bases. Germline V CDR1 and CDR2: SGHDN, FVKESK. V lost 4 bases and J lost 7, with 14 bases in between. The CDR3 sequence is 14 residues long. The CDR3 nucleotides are TGTGCCAGCAGCCTGCAGACTCGACTAAATGAGCAGTTCTTC. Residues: CASSLQTRLNEQFF.

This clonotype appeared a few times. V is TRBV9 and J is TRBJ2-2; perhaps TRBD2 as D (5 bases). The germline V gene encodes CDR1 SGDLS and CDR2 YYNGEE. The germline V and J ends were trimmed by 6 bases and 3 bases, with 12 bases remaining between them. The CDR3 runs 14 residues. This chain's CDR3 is CASKGTGYTGELFF. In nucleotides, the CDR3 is TGTGCCAGCAAGGGTACGGGATACACCGGGGAGCTGTTTTTT.

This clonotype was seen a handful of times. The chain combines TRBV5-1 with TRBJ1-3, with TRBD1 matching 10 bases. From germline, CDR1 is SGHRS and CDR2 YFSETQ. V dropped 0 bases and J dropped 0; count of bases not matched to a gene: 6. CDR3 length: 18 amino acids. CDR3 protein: CASSLGDRGAFSGNTIYF. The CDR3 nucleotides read TGCGCCAGCAGCTTGGGGGACAGGGGAGCATTCTCTGGAAACACCATATATTTT.

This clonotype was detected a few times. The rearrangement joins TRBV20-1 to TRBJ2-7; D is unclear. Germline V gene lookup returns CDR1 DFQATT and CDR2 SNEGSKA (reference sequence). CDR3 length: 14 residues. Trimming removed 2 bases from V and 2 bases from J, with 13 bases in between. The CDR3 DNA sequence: TGCAGTGCTAGATCTGGGGTAGCACCCTACGAGCAGTACTTC. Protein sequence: CSARSGVAPYEQYF.

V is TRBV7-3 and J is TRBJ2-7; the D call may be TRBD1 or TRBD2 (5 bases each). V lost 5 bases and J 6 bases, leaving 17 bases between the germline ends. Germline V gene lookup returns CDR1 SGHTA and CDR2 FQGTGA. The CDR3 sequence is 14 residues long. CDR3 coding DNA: TGTGCCAGCAGCCTAAGGCAGGGACGACGCGAGCAGTACTTC. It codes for CASSLRQGRREQYF.

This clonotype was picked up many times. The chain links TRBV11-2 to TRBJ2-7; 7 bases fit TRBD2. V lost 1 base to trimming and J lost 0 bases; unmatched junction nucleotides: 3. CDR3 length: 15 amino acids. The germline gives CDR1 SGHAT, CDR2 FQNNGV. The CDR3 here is CASSLGTRFSYEQYF. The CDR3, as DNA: TGTGCCAGCAGCTTAGGGACTAGATTCTCCTACGAGCAGTACTTC.

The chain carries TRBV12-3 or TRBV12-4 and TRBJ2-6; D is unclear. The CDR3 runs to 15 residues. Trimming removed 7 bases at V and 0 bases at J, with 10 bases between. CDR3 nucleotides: TGTGCCAGCATAAGCCGCTTCTCTGGGGCCAACGTCCTGACTTTC. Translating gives CASISRFSGANVLTF.

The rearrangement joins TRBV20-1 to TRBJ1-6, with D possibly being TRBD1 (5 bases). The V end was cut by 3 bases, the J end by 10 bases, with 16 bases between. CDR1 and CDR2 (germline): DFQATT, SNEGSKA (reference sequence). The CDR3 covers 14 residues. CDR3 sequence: CSASPRRGGSPLHF. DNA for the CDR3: TGCAGTGCTAGTCCCAGGAGGGGTGGGTCACCCCTCCACTTT.

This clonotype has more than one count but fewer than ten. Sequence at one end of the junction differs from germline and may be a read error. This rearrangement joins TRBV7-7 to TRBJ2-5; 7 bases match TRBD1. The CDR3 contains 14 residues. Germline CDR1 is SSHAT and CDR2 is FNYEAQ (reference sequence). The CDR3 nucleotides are TGTGCTAGCAGCTTAGCGACAGGGTCCGAGACCCAGTACTTC. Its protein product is CASSLATGSETQYF.

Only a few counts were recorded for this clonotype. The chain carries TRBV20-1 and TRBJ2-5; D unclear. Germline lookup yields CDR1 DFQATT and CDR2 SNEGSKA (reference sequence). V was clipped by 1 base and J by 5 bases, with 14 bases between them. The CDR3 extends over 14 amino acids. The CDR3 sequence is CSARAPGFEETQYF. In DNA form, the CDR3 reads TGCAGTGCTAGAGCGCCGGGTTTTGAGGAGACCCAGTACTTC.

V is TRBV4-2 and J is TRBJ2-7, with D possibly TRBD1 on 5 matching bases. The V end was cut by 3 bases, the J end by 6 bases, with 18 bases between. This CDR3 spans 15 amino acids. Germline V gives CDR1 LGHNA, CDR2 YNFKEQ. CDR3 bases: TGTGCCAGCAGCCACCCCGACATCAGGGTGGGCGAGCAGTACTTC. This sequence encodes CASSHPDIRVGEQYF.

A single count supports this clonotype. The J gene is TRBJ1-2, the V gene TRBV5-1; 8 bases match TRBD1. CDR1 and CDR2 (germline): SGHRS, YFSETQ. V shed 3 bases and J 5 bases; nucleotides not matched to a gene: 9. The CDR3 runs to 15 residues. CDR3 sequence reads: CASSWDRPQSYGYTF. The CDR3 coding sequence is TGCGCCAGCAGCTGGGACAGGCCGCAGTCGTATGGCTACACCTTC.

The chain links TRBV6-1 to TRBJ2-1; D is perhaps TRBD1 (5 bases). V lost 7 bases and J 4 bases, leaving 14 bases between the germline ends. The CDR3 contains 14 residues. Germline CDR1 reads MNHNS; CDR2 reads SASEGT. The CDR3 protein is CASTLNRGYNEQFF. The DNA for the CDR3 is TGTGCCAGCACCCTTAATAGGGGATACAATGAGCAGTTCTTC.

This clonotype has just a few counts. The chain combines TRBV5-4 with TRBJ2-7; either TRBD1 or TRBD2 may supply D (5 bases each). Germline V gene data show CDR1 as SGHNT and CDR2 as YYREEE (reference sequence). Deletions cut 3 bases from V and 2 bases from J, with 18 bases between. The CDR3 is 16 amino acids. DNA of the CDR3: TGTGCCAGCAGCTGGACCGGGACGATGAACCCCTACGAGCAGTACTTC. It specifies CASSWTGTMNPYEQYF.

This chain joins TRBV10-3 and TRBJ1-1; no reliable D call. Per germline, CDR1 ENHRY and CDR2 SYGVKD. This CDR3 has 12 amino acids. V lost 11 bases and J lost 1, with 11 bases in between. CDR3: CAASKGNTEAFF. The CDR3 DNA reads TGTGCCGCCAGTAAAGGGAACACTGAAGCTTTCTTT.

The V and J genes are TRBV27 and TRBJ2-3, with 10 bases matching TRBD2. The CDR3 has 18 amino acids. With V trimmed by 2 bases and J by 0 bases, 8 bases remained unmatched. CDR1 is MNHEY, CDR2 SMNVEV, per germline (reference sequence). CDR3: CASSLIAGGPPSTDTQYF. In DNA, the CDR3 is TGTGCCAGCAGTTTAATAGCGGGGGGCCCCCCGAGCACAGATACGCAGTATTTT.

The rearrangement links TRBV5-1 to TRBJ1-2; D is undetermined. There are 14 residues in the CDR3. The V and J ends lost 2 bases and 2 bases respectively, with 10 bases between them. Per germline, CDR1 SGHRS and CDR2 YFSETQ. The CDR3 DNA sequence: TGCGCCAGCAGCTTTGCATGGCAGAACTATGGCTACACCTTC. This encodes CASSFAWQNYGYTF.

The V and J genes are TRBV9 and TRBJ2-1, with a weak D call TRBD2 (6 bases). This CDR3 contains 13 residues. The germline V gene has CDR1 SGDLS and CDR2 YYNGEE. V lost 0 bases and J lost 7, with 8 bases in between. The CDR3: CASSVAGVNEQFF. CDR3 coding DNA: TGTGCCAGCAGCGTAGCGGGGGTTAATGAGCAGTTCTTC.

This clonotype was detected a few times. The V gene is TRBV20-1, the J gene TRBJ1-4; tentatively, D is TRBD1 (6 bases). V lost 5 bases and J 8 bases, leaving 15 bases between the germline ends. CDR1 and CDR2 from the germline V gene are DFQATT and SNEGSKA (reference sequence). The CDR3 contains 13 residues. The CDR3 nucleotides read TGCAGTGCTCGGGGGCAGGGATACGAAAAACTGTTTTTT. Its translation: CSARGQGYEKLFF.

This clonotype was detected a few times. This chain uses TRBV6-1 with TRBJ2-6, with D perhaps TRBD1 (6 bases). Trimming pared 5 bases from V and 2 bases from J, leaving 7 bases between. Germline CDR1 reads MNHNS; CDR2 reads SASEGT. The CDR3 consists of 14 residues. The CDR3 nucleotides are TGTGCCAGCAGTCAGGGGACTGGGGCCAACGTCCTGACTTTC. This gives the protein CASSQGTGANVLTF.